The clone carrying this T cell receptor beta chain was detected only a few times. Its antigen is not known. The data belong to a study of CD8 T cells in ankylosing spondylitis. Broader study findings: Clones linked to disease were reported to show significant enrichment in matched ankylosing spondylitis synovial fluid. Disease-linked clones proved CD8+ and comparatively uncommon in peripheral blood.

In TCRdb, the 5' RACE reads were re-called with MiXCR into one record per CDR3 protein. The table has a few hundred thousand distinct CDR3 sequences, roughly 20% seen once; the top ten hold roughly 8%. Trimming stripped 2 bases from V and 0 bases from J, with 9 bases between. The CDR3 is 15 residues long. The germline V gene has CDR1 ENHRY and CDR2 SYGVKD. V and J are TRBV10-3 and TRBJ2-3, with D maybe TRBD2 (5 bases). Sequencing was performed on blood, either unsorted or a sorted T cell fraction (not recorded which). The TCR was taken from a male donor with ankylosing spondylitis or in good health (not recorded which). For the CDR3, the DNA is TGTGCCATCAGTGAGCCGGGGAGCAGCACAGATACGCAGTATTTT. Translation gives CAISEPGSSTDTQYF.